The 18 T cell receptor beta chains below all came from one sample that was sequenced in a study of T-cell memory formation after mild COVID-19. Via MiXCR, TCRdb re-called the 5' RACE reads, giving one row per CDR3 protein. This sample has 75,000 to 95,000 distinct CDR3 sequences; about an eighth occur once, and the top ten carry about 27%. Source material: PBMCs or a T cell subset sorted from them (not recorded which). All receptors come from an adult woman who had mild COVID-19 (a few samples of this study predate the infection). Cell type and time point are not known.

The chain joins TRBV7-8 to TRBJ1-5; D remains ambiguous. V shed 0 bases and J shed 0 bases, with 3 bases lying between them. CDR1 and CDR2 (germline): SGHVS, FQNEAQ. CDR3 length: 14 amino acids. The CDR3 bases are TGTGCCAGCAGCTTAGCATCTAGCAATCAGCCCCAGCATTTT. Translating gives CASSLASSNQPQHF.

This clonotype was counted ten times or more. In DNA, the CDR3 is TGTGCCAGCAGCTTACTTTCAGCGGGAGGTTACAATGAGCAGTTCTTC. It is translated as CASSLLSAGGYNEQFF. The chain combines TRBV7-8 with TRBJ2-1; TRBD2 matches at 9 bases. Trimming took 2 bases from V and 4 from J; bases not matched to a gene: 6. The CDR3 length is 16 residues. Germline lookup yields CDR1 SGHVS and CDR2 FQNEAQ.

This clonotype was picked up a small number of times. The genes are TRBV3-1 and TRBJ2-5, with TRBD1 matching 7 bases. Germline V CDR1 and CDR2: LGHDT, YNNKEL (reference sequence). The CDR3 covers 15 residues. Trimming cost V 2 bases and J 5 bases; bases outside gene matches: 8. CDR3 region: CASSQMKGAQETQYF. The CDR3 nucleotides read TGTGCCAGCAGCCAAATGAAGGGGGCCCAGGAGACCCAGTACTTC.

The genes are TRBV7-8 and TRBJ2-3; 12 bases are shared with TRBD2. The germline V gene has CDR1 SGHVS and CDR2 FQNEAQ. V was clipped by 1 base and J by 6 bases; unmatched bases: 8. The CDR3 contains 17 residues. CDR3 sequence reads: CASSLGSSGGAWDTQYF. CDR3 bases: TGTGCCAGCAGCTTAGGATCTAGCGGGGGGGCCTGGGATACGCAGTATTTT. The whole variable domain, remainder taken from reference TRBV7-8 and TRBJ2-3, is GAGVSQSPRYKVAKRGQDVALRCDPISGHVSLFWYQQALGQGPEFLTYFQNEAQLDKSGLPSDRFFAERPEGSVSTLKIQRTQQEDSAVYLCASSLGSSGGAWDTQYFGPGTRLTVL.

This clonotype came up a few times. CDR3 sequence reads: CASSSRLAGAGDTQYF. The CDR3 DNA follows: TGCGCCAGCAGCTCGAGACTAGCGGGGGCCGGAGATACGCAGTATTTT. The chain uses TRBV5-1 and TRBJ2-3; TRBD2 matches at 12 bases. CDR1 SGHRS and CDR2 YFSETQ come from the germline V gene. V gave up 3 bases and J gave up 5 bases; unmatched junction bases: 7. This CDR3 region has 16 residues.

A few counts support this clonotype. The genes are TRBV20-1 and TRBJ2-2, with TRBD2 matching 9 bases. The CDR3 length is 16 residues. Trimming removed 3 bases from V and 5 bases from J; junction bases left unmatched: 10. The germline gives CDR1 DFQATT, CDR2 SNEGSKA (reference sequence). For the CDR3, the DNA is TGCAGTGCTAGGTTTAGCGGGGGCCCGAGGACCGGGGAGCTGTTTTTT. It encodes CSARFSGGPRTGELFF.

There are a few counts of this clonotype. This chain joins TRBV7-2 and TRBJ2-7; the D gene is possibly TRBD2 (6 bases). Trimming removed 5 bases from V and 3 bases from J, with 17 bases in between. The CDR3 extends over 15 amino acids. Germline V gene sequence: CDR1 SGHTA, CDR2 FQGNSA. In DNA form, the CDR3 reads TGTGCCAGCAGCGAGGAGCCGGGACTGTACTACGAGCAGTACTTC. It yields the protein CASSEEPGLYYEQYF.

This clonotype showed up just a few times. The chain combines TRBV9 with TRBJ2-1; TRBD1 matches 8 bases. V gave up 4 bases and J gave up 7 bases; unmatched junction bases: 10. Germline CDR1 SGDLS, CDR2 YYNGEE. The CDR3 totals 15 residues. In nucleotides, the CDR3 is TGTGCCAGCAGCCTCCGGGACAGGCCAGGGAATGAGCAGTTCTTC. This gives the protein CASSLRDRPGNEQFF.

The chain is built from TRBV12-3 or TRBV12-4 and TRBJ1-2, with D perhaps matching TRBD1 (6 bases). This CDR3 region has 14 residues. V shed 6 bases and J shed 4 bases, with 15 bases lying between them. CDR3 DNA: TGTGCCAGCAGCCAACAGACGGGGGCCTATGGCTACACCTTC. Its translation is CASSQQTGAYGYTF.

This clonotype was seen more than once but under ten times. This rearrangement joins TRBV7-2 to TRBJ2-7; unclear D gene. Looked up from germline, CDR1 is SGHTA and CDR2 is FQGNSA. V shed 5 bases and J shed 3 bases, with 11 bases lying between them. The length of the CDR3 is 13 residues. CDR3 nucleotide sequence: TGTGCCAGCAGCCCTTACCCCATCTACGAGCAGTACTTC. It yields the protein CASSPYPIYEQYF.

This clonotype has just a few counts. The genes are TRBV7-6 and TRBJ2-3; the D gene could be TRBD1 or TRBD2 (6 bases each). The CDR3 has 18 residues. CDR1 and CDR2 (germline): SGHVS, FNYEAQ. Trimming stripped 5 bases from V and 4 bases from J, with 25 bases between. This CDR3 reads CASSVLGGGSIPPDTQYF. CDR3 DNA: TGTGCCAGCAGCGTATTGGGGGGCGGATCAATCCCGCCAGATACGCAGTATTTT.

The chain links TRBV5-6 to TRBJ2-7, with D perhaps matching TRBD2 (7 bases). The V end lost 0 bases, the J end lost 3 bases, and 13 bases lay between the germline ends. The CDR3 has 15 residues. Germline V gives CDR1 SGHDT, CDR2 YYEEEE. The CDR3 sequence: CASSLVGGAVYEQYF. CDR3 DNA sequence: TGTGCCAGCAGCTTGGTTGGGGGGGCCGTCTACGAGCAGTACTTC. The whole variable domain, remainder taken from reference TRBV5-6 and TRBJ2-7, is DAGVTQSPTHLIKTRGQQVTLRCSPKSGHDTVSWYQQALGQGPQFIFQYYEEEERQRGNFPDRFSGHQFPNYSSELNVNALLLGDSALYLCASSLVGGAVYEQYFGPGTRLTVT.

The CDR3 loop is CASSFRETEAFF. Written as DNA, the CDR3 is TGTGCCAGCAGTTTTAGGGAGACCGAAGCTTTCTTT. The rearrangement uses TRBV12-3 or TRBV12-4 and TRBJ1-1; D unresolved. The CDR3 spans 12 residues. Trimming took off 3 bases at V and 8 bases at J, with 10 bases between the two ends.

The chain joins TRBV19 to TRBJ1-1; D gene uncertain. V shed 3 bases and J shed 1 base, with 6 bases lying between them. Germline assignment: CDR1 LNHDA and CDR2 SQIVND (reference sequence). CDR3 length equals 13 residues. The CDR3 DNA reads as TGTGCCAGTAGTATGGCCAGGAACACTGAAGCTTTCTTT. Its protein product is CASSMARNTEAFF.

This clonotype has a count of ten or more. The genes are TRBV7-6 and TRBJ2-1; TRBD1 matches 9 bases. With V trimmed by 1 base and J by 6 bases, 7 bases remained unmatched. Germline CDR1 and CDR2: SGHVS and FNYEAQ. This CDR3 region has 16 residues. DNA of the CDR3: TGTGCCAGCAGCTTAGGTACAGGGGGCCGGGGCAATGAGCAGTTCTTC. Encoded protein: CASSLGTGGRGNEQFF. Variable domain in full (rest from reference TRBV7-6 and TRBJ2-1): GAGVSQSPRYKVTKRGQDVALRCDPISGHVSLYWYRQALGQGPEFLTYFNYEAQQDKSGLPNDRFSAERPEGSISTLTIQRTEQRDSAMYRCASSLGTGGRGNEQFFGPGTRLTVL.

This chain links TRBV28 with TRBJ2-1, with D perhaps TRBD2 (5 bases). The CDR3 has 13 residues. V was pared by 6 bases and J by 6 bases, with 12 bases between. CDR1 MDHEN and CDR2 SYDVKM come from the germline V gene. The CDR3 coding sequence is TGTGCCAGCAGGCCCCCAGAGGGCAATGAGCAGTTCTTC. Residues: CASRPPEGNEQFF.

This clonotype has only a few counts. This rearrangement joins TRBV6-5 to TRBJ2-7; D may be TRBD1 or TRBD2 (7 bases each). CDR3 length: 17 residues. The V gene's germline CDR1 is MNHEY and CDR2 SVGAGI. V lost 2 bases and J lost 5, with 22 bases in between. CDR3 loop: CASSYPTSVRGRDEQYF. DNA of the CDR3: TGTGCCAGCAGTTACCCCACCTCCGTCAGGGGGAGGGACGAGCAGTACTTC.

This clonotype has more than one count but fewer than ten. The chain joins TRBV6-2 or TRBV6-3 to TRBJ2-2, with D tentatively TRBD2 (6 bases). CDR1 is MNHEY, CDR2 SVGEGT, per germline. There are 16 residues in the CDR3. The V end lost 5 bases, the J end lost 4 bases, and 17 bases lay between the germline ends. The CDR3 coding sequence is TGTGCCAGCAGTCCATTGACTAGTTCGAGCACCGGGGAGCTGTTTTTT. This sequence encodes CASSPLTSSSTGELFF.